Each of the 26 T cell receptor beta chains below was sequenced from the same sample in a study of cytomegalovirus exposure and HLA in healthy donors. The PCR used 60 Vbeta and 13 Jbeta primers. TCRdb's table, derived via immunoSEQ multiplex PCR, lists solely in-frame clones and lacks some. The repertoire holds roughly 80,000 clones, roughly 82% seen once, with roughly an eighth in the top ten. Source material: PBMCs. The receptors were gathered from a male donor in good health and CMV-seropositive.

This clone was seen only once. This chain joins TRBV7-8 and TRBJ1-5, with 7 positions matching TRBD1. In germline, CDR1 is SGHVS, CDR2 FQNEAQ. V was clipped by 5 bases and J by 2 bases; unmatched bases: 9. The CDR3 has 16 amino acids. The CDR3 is CASSARQGRGNQPQHF. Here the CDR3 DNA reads TGTGCCAGCAGCGCGCGACAGGGTAGAGGCAATCAGCCCCAGCATTTT.

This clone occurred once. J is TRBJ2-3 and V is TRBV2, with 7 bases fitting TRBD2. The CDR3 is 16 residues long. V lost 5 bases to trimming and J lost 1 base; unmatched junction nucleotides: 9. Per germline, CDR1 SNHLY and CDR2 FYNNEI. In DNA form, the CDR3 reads TGTGCCAGCAGTTTAGACAGCGGGGCCCGCACAGATACGCAGTATTTT. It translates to CASSLDSGARTDTQYF.

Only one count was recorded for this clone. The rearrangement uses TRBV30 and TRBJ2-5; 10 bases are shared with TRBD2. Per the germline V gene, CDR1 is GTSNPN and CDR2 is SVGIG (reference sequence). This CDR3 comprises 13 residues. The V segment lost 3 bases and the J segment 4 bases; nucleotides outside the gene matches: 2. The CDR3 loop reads CAWRAGGVETQYF. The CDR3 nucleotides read TGTGCCTGGAGAGCGGGGGGGGTAGAGACCCAGTACTTC.

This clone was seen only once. The CDR3 loop is CASSEMVGEQFF. In DNA, the CDR3 is TGTGCCAGCAGTGAAATGGTCGGTGAGCAGTTCTTC. The chain joins TRBV6-1 to TRBJ2-1, with D hard to call. Trimming removed 2 bases from V and 9 bases from J, with 8 bases in between. Germline V CDR1 and CDR2: MNHNS, SASEGT. The CDR3 sequence is 12 residues long.

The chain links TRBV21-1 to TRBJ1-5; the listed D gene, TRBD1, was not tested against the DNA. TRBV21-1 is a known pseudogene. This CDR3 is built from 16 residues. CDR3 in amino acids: CARRSLPSRGNQPQHF. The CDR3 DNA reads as TGTGCCAGGAGAAGCCTACCCAGCAGGGGCAATCAGCCCCAGCATTTT.

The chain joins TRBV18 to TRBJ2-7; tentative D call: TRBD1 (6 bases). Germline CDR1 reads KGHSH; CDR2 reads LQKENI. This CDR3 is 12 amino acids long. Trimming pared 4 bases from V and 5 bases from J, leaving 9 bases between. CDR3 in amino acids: CASSLNRDEQYF. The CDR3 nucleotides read TGTGCCAGCTCACTAAACAGGGACGAGCAGTACTTC.

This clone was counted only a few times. For the CDR3, the DNA is TGTGCCAGCAGTTACGGGGTAGCGGGGGCCGGGGAGCTGTTTTTT. As protein: CASSYGVAGAGELFF. The chain recombines TRBV6-6 with TRBJ2-2; TRBD2 agrees at 9 bases. J lost 6 bases, V lost 2 bases, and 4 bases had no gene match. CDR3 length: 15 amino acids. Germline CDR1 is MNHNY and CDR2 is SVGAGI (reference sequence).

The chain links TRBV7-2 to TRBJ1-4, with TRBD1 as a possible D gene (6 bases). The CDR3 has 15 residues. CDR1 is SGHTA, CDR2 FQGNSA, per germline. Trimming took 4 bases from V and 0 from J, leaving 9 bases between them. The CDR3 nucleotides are TGTGCCAGCAGCTATCGGACAGCAACTAATGAAAAACTGTTTTTT. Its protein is CASSYRTATNEKLFF.

CDR3 amino acids: CASSLGPGGLAGILNEQFF. CDR3 nucleotides: TGCGCCAGCAGCTTGGGCCCTGGGGGGCTAGCGGGAATTCTCAATGAGCAGTTCTTC. The chain links TRBV5-1 to TRBJ2-1, with 9 nucleotides matching TRBD2. The CDR3 has 19 amino acids. Germline V gives CDR1 SGHRS, CDR2 YFSETQ. Germline trimming cut 0 bases from V and 6 bases from J; bases unmatched to any gene: 16. Based on the CDR3 plus reference TRBV5-1 and TRBJ2-1, the full variable domain is KAGVTQTPRYLIKTRGQQVTLSCSPISGHRSVSWYQQTPGQGLQFLFEYFSETQRNKGNFPGRFSGRQFSNSRSEMNVSTLELGDSALYLCASSLGPGGLAGILNEQFFGPGTRLTVL.

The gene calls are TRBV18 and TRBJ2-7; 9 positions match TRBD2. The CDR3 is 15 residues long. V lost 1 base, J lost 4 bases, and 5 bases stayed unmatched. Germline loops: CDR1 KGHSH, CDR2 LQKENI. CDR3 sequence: CASSPRAGGPYEQYF. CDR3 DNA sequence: TGTGCCAGCTCACCACGGGCGGGAGGGCCATACGAGCAGTACTTC.

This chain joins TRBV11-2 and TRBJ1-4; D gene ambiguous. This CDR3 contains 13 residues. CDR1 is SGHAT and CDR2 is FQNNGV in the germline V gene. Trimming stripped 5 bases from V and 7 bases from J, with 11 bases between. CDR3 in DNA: TGTGCCAGCAGCCCCGGGGTAGTTGAAAAACTGTTTTTT. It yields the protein CASSPGVVEKLFF.

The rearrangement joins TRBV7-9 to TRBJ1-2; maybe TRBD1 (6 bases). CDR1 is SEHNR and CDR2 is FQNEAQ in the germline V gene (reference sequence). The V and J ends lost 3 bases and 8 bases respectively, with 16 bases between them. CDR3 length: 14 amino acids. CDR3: CASSFSGRGQGYTF. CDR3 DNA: TGTGCCAGCAGCTTTTCGGGGCGGGGGCAAGGCTACACCTTC.

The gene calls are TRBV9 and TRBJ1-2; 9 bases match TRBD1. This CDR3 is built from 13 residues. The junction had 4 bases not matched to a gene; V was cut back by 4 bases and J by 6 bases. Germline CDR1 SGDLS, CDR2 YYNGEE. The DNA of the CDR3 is TGTGCCAGCAGCCGGGACAGGGAAGATGGCTACACCTTC. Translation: CASSRDREDGYTF.

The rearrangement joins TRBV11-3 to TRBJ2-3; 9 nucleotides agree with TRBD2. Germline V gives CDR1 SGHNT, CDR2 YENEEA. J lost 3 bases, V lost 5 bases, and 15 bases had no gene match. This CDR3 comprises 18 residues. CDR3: CASSPRLGAGGDTDTQYF. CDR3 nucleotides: TGTGCCAGCAGCCCGAGGTTAGGGGCGGGAGGGGATACAGATACGCAGTATTTT.

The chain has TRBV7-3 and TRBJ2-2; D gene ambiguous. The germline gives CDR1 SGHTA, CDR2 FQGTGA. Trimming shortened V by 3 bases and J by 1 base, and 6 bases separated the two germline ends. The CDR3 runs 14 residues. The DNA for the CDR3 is TGTGCCAGCAGCTTCAGGCGGAACACCGGGGAGCTGTTTTTT. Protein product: CASSFRRNTGELFF.

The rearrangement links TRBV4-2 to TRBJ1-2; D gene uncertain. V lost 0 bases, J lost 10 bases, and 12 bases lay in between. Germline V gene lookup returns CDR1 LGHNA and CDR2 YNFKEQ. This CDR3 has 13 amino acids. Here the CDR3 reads CASSQENAHDYTF. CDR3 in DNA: TGTGCCAGCAGCCAAGAAAACGCACATGACTACACCTTC.

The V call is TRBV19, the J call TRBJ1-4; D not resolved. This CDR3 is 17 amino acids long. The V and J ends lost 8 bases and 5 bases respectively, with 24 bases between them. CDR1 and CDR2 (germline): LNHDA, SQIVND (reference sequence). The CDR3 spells CASDRGPTGRRNEKLFF. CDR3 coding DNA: TGTGCCAGTGACCGAGGACCCACCGGGAGAAGAAATGAAAAACTGTTTTTT. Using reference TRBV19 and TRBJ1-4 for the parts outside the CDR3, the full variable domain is DGGITQSPKYLFRKEGQNVTLSCEQNLNHDAMYWYRQDPGQGLRLIYYSQIVNDFQKGDIAEGYSVSREKKESFPLTVTSAQKNPTAFYLCASDRGPTGRRNEKLFFGSGTQLSVL.

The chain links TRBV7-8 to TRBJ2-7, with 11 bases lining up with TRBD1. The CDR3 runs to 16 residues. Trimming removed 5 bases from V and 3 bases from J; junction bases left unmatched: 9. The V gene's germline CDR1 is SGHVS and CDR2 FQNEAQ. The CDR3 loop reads CASSPRAGTGGYEQYF. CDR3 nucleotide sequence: TGTGCCAGCAGCCCCCGGGCCGGGACAGGGGGCTACGAGCAGTACTTC.

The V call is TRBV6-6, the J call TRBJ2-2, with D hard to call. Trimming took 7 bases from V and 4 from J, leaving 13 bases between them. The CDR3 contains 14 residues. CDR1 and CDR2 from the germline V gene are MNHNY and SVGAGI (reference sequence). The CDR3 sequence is CASKTQLPTGELFF. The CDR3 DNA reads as TGTGCCAGCAAAACACAGCTCCCCACCGGGGAGCTGTTTTTT.

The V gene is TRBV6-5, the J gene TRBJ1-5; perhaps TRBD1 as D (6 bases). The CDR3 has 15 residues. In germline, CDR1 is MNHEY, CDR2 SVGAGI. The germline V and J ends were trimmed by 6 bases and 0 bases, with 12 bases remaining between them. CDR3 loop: CASRKQGDSNQPQHF. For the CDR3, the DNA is TGTGCCAGCAGAAAACAGGGAGATAGCAATCAGCCCCAGCATTTT.

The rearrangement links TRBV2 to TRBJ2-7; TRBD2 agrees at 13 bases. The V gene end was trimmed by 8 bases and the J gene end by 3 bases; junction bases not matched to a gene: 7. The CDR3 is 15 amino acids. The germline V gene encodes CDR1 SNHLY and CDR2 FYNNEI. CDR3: CASFSGTSGNYEQYF. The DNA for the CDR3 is TGTGCCAGCTTTTCCGGGACTAGCGGGAACTACGAGCAGTACTTC.

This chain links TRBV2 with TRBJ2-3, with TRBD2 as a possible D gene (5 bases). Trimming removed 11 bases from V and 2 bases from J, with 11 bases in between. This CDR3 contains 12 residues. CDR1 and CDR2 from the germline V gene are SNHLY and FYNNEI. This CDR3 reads CAGSQTTDTQYF. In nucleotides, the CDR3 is TGTGCCGGGAGCCAAACCACAGATACGCAGTATTTT.

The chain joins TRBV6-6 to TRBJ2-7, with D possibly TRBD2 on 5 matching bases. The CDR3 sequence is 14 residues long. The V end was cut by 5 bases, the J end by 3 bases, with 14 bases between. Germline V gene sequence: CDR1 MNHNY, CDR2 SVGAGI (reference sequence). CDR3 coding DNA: TGTGCCAGCAGTGGACTGCATTTGGGCTACGAGCAGTACTTC. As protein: CASSGLHLGYEQYF.

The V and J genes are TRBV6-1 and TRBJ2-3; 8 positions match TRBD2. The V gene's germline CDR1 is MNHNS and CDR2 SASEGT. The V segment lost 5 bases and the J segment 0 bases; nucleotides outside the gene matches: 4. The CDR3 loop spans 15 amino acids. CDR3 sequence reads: CASSWTSPSTDTQYF. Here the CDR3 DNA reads TGTGCCAGCAGTTGGACTAGCCCTAGCACAGATACGCAGTATTTT.

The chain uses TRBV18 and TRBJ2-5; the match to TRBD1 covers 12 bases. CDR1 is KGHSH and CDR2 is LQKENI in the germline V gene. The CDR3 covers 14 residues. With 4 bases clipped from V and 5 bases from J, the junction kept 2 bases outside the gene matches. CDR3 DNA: TGTGCCAGCTCACGGGACAGGGGGCCGGAGACCCAGTACTTC. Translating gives CASSRDRGPETQYF.

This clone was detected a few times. CDR3 nucleotide sequence: TGTGCCAGCAGCCCCCTGGGGGGGGGCGCGGATGGCTACACCTTC. Amino acids: CASSPLGGGADGYTF. The V call is TRBV6-1, the J call TRBJ1-2; tentatively, D is TRBD1 (6 bases). Trimming stripped 6 bases from V and 6 bases from J, with 20 bases between. The CDR3 totals 15 residues. Germline V gene lookup returns CDR1 MNHNS and CDR2 SASEGT.